Below are 5 T cell receptor beta chains sequenced from a single sample in a study of shared clonotypes between healthy human individuals. Assay used: immunoSEQ multiplex PCR; TCRdb lists only in-frame clones, some missing. Found here are about 510,000 clones, roughly 78% of them singletons; the top ten hold approximately 12%. Sequenced: PBMCs. The receptors were sampled from a woman between 40 and 55 years old in good health. Some clones in this sample may be carry-over from other donors' samples.

Note on this clone: An end of the junction differs from the germline gene, which may be a read error. The rearrangement links TRBV7-9 to TRBJ2-4, with D perhaps TRBD2 (5 bases). This CDR3 comprises 13 residues. The germline V gene encodes CDR1 SEHNR and CDR2 FQNEAQ (reference sequence). In nucleotides, the CDR3 is TGCGCCAGCAGCCAAGACCAAGCGGCCATTCAGTACTTC. This gives the protein CASSQDQAAIQYF.

This clone occurred once. This chain uses TRBV29-1 with TRBJ1-3; no clear D. Trimming took 5 bases from V and 0 from J, leaving 8 bases between them. Germline V gives CDR1 SQVTM, CDR2 ANQGSEA. This CDR3 contains 13 residues. The CDR3 loop reads CSVSLHSGNTIYF. The CDR3 DNA sequence: TGCAGCGTTAGCCTACACTCTGGAAACACCATATATTTT.

This rearrangement joins TRBV5-8 to TRBJ2-3; D is possibly TRBD2 (6 bases). In germline, CDR1 is SGHTS, CDR2 YDEGEE. The CDR3 consists of 15 residues. The V end lost 4 bases, the J end lost 0 bases, and 12 bases lay between the germline ends. The CDR3 protein is CASSVTGLSTDTQYF. CDR3 sequence (DNA): TGTGCCAGCAGCGTAACGGGACTCAGCACAGATACGCAGTATTTT.

The chain uses TRBV30 and TRBJ2-5, with unresolved D. The V gene's germline CDR1 is GTSNPN and CDR2 SVGIG (reference sequence). The V gene lost 1 base and the J gene lost 2 bases, with 8 bases spanning the gap. The CDR3 extends over 13 amino acids. This chain's CDR3 is CAWSDENQETQYF. The CDR3 region has the DNA TGTGCCTGGAGTGATGAGAATCAAGAGACCCAGTACTTC.

For this clone: This sample also contains other DNA sequences that code for the same CDR3. The genes are TRBV5-1 and TRBJ1-3; D gene unclear. V was cut by 2 bases and J by 3 bases, with 9 bases left in between. The germline V gene has CDR1 SGHRS and CDR2 YFSETQ. The CDR3 sequence is 14 residues long. The CDR3 protein is CASSLQGSGNTIYF. The CDR3 DNA is TGCGCCAGCAGCTTACAAGGGAGTGGAAACACCATATATTTT. The variable domain in full, with the rest retrieved from reference TRBV5-1 and TRBJ1-3, is KAGVTQTPRYLIKTRGQQVTLSCSPISGHRSVSWYQQTPGQGLQFLFEYFSETQRNKGNFPGRFSGRQFSNSRSEMNVSTLELGDSALYLCASSLQGSGNTIYFGEGSWLTVV.